This T cell receptor (beta chain) was sequenced during a study of immune characterization of retroperitoneal liposarcoma. The CDR3 totals 14 residues. Germline V CDR1 and CDR2: LNHDA, SQIVND (reference sequence). V lost 5 bases, J lost 10 bases, and 10 bases stayed unmatched. TCRdb recomputed calls from the PCR reads with MiXCR, one row per CDR3 protein. This sample has about 19,000 distinct CDR3 sequences, with approximately 35% found just once. The origin of this receptor is a male donor with retroperitoneal liposarcoma. The rearrangement joins TRBV19 to TRBJ2-1, with TRBD2 identical over 8 bases. Source material: blood. CDR3 loop: CASSLSGRAREQFF. CDR3 nucleotides: TGTGCCAGTAGTCTAAGCGGGAGAGCTCGGGAGCAGTTCTTC.